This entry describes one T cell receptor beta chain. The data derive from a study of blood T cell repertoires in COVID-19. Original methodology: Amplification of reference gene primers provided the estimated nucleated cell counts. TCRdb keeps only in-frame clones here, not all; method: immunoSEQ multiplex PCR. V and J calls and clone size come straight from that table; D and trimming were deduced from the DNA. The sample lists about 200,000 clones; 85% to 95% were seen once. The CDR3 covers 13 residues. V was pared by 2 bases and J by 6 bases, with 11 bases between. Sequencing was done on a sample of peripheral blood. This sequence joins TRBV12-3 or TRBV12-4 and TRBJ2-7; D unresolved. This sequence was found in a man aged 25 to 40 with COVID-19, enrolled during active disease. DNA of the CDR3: TGTGCCAGCAGTTTATCCCCCCCCAGCGAGCAGTACTTC. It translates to CASSLSPPSEQYF.